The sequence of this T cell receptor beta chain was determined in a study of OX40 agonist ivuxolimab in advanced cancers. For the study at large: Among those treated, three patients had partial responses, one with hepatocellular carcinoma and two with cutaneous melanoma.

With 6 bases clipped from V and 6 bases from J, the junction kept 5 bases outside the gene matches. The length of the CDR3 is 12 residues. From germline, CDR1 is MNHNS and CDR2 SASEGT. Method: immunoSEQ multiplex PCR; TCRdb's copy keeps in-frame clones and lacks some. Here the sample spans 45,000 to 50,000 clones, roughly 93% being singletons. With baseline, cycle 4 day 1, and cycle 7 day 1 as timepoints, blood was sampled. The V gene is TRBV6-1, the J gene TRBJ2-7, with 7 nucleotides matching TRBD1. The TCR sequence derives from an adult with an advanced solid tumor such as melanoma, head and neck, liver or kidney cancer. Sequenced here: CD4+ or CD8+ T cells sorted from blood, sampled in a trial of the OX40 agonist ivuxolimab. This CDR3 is CASRSAGGEQYF. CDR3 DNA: TGTGCCAGCAGGAGCGCAGGGGGCGAGCAGTACTTC.